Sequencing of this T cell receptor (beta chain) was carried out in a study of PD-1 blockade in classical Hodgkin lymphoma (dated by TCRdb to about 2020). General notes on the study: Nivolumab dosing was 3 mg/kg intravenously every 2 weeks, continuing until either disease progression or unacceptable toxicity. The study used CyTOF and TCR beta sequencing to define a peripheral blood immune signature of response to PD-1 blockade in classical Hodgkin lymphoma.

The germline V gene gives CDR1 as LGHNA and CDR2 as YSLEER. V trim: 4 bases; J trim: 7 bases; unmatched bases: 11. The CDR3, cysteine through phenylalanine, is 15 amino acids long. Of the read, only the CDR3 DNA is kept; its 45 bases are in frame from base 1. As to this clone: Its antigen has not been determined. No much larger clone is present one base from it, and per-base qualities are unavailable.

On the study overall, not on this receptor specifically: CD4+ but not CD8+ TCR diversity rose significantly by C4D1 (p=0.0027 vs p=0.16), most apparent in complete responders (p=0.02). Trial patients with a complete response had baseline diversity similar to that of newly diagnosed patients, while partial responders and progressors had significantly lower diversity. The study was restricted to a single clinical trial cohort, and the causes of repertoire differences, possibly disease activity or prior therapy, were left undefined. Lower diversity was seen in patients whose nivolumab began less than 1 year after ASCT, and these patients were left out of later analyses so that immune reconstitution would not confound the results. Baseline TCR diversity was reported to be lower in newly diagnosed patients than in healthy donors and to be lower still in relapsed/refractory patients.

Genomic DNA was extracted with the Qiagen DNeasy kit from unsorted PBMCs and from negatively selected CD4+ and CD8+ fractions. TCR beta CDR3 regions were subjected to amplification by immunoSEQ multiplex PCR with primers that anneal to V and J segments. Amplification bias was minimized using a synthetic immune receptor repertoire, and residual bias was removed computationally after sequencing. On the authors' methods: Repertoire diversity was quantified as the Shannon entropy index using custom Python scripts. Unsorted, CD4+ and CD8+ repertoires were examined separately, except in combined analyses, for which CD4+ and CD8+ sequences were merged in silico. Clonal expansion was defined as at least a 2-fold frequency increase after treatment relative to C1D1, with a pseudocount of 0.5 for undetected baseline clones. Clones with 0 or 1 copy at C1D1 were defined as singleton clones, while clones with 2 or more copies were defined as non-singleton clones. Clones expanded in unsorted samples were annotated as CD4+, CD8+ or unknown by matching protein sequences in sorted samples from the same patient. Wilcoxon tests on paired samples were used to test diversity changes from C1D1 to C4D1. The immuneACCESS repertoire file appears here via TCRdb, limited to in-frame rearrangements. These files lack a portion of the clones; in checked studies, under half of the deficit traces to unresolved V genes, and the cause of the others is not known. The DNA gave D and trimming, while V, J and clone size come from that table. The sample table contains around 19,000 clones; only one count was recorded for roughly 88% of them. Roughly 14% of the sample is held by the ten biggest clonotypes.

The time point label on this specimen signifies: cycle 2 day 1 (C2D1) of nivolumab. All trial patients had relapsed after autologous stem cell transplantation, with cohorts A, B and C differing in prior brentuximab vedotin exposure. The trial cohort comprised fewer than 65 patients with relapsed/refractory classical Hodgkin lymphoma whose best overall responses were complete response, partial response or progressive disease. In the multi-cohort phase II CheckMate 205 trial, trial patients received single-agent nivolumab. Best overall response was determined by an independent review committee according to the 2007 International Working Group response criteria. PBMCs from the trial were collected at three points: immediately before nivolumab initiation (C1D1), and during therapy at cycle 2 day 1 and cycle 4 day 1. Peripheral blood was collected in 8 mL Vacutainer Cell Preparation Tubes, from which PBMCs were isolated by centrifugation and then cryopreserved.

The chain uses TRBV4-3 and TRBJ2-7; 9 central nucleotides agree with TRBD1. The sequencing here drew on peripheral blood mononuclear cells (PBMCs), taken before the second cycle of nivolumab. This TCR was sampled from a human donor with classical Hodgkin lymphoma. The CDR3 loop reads CASSLIRGQGGEQYF. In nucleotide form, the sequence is TGCGCCAGCAGCCTAATAAGGGGACAGGGAGGGGAGCAGTACTTC.